These T cell receptor beta chains were read from a single sample in a study of blood T cell repertoires in COVID-19. Assay used: immunoSEQ multiplex PCR; TCRdb lists only in-frame clones, some missing. The repertoire includes approximately 62,000 clones, roughly 72% of them detected once, and about 6.4% sits in the top ten. Sequenced: peripheral blood. All receptors derive from a woman aged 45-65 years with active or convalescent COVID-19. Both conserved end residues are part of each CDR3. D genes are given only for firm matches. Clone sizes are given selectively: once, few, many, or a class where the clone is expanded.

D gene	J gene	V gene	clone size	CDR3 DNA	CDR3 protein
-	TRBJ1-4	TRBV6-5	-	TGTGCCAGCAGTCCCCCGAGGCCGGGTGAAAAACTGTTTTTT	CASSPPRPGEKLFF
TRBD1	TRBJ1-1	TRBV19	-	TGTGCCAGTAGTATAGCTTTGGGGACAGGGGGCATGAACACTGAAGCTTTCTTT	CASSIALGTGGMNTEAFF
TRBD1	TRBJ2-3	TRBV24-1	-	TGTGCCACCAGTGAGGGGACAGGGGGAAGGACAGATACGCAGTATTTT	CATSEGTGGRTDTQYF
-	TRBJ2-7	TRBV29-1	-	TGCAGCGTTGAGACGAGGTACGAGCAGTACTTC	CSVETRYEQYF
TRBD1	TRBJ1-1	TRBV19	few	TGTGCCAGTAGTATTACCGGGACAGGTCACACTGAAGCTTTCTTT	CASSITGTGHTEAFF
TRBD1	TRBJ2-3	TRBV24-1	-	TGTGCCACCAGTGACGTACCGGGACAGCGTCGTTATTTT	CATSDVPGQRRYF
-	TRBJ2-7	TRBV5-4	-	TGTGCCAGCAGCTTAGGGGGGGTGGATGAGCAGTACTTC	CASSLGGVDEQYF
-	TRBJ2-7	TRBV11-3	few	TGTGCCAGCAGCTTTGACACCTCCTACGAGCAGTACTTC	CASSFDTSYEQYF
TRBD1	TRBJ1-2	TRBV5-8	-	TGTGCCAGCAGCCCCGGGACAGGGAACGGCTACACCTTC	CASSPGTGNGYTF
TRBD2	TRBJ2-2	TRBV6-2/TRBV6-3	-	TGTGCCAGCAGCCCTAGGGGACTAGCGGGAGACGGGGAGCTGTTTTTT	CASSPRGLAGDGELFF
-	TRBJ2-2	TRBV25-1	-	TGTGCCAGCAGTGCCAGGGGGGTAACCGGGGAGCTGTTTTTT	CASSARGVTGELFF
-	TRBJ2-2	TRBV4-3	few	TGCGCCAGCAGCCAAGGGACTACCAACACCGGGGAGCTGTTTTTT	CASSQGTTNTGELFF
-	TRBJ2-6	TRBV9	-	TGTGCCAGCAGCGCACCCAACAGGGCCGGGGCCAACGTCCTGACTTTC	CASSAPNRAGANVLTF
-	TRBJ2-1	TRBV5-1	-	TGCGCCAGCAGCTCGACAGGTCCCTACGATGAGCAGTTCTTC	CASSSTGPYDEQFF
-	TRBJ1-1	TRBV6-5	-	TGTGCCAGCAGTTCCGGACACATTGAAGCTTTCTTT	CASSSGHIEAFF
TRBD2	TRBJ2-2	TRBV3-1/TRBV3-2	-	TGTGCCAGCAGCCAGAGCGGGAGAGACACCGGGGAGCTGTTTTTT	CASSQSGRDTGELFF
TRBD2	TRBJ2-1	TRBV14	-	TGTGCCAGCAGCCTCCTAAGGGGCGGACTAGCTGGAAATGAGCAGTTCTTC	CASSLLRGGLAGNEQFF
-	TRBJ2-5	TRBV9	-	TGTGCCAGCAGCGTAGCCCCGTACCAAGAGACCCAGTACTTC	CASSVAPYQETQYF
-	TRBJ1-1	TRBV18	-	TGTGCCAGCTCACCAGGAGCGGGGCGCCCGGGGGCTTTCTTT	CASSPGAGRPGAFF
-	TRBJ2-3	TRBV24-1	-	TGTGCCACCGGATCGACACCAAGCACAGATACGCAGTATTTT	CATGSTPSTDTQYF
-	TRBJ1-1	TRBV6-5	-	TGTGCCAGCAGTTACGGACAGACCGAAGCTTTCTTT	CASSYGQTEAFF
TRBD2	TRBJ2-2	TRBV19	-	TGTGCCAGTAGTACCTCGGGGGGGTCGTACACCGGGGAGCTGTTTTTT	CASSTSGGSYTGELFF
-	TRBJ1-2	TRBV11-2	-	TGTGCCAGCAGCTTGCGCGGGGAGTATGGCTACACCTTC	CASSLRGEYGYTF
-	TRBJ1-5	TRBV2	once	TGTGCCAGCAGTGGTCCTGGGGGGGGAAATCAGCCCCAGCATTTT	CASSGPGGGNQPQHF
TRBD1	TRBJ2-3	TRBV19	-	TGTGCCAGTAGTATAAGGAGACAGGGGGCAACAGATACGCAGTATTTT	CASSIRRQGATDTQYF
TRBD2	TRBJ2-7	TRBV2	-	TGTGCCAGCAGTGGGGTTCTAGCGGGAGTCGGCGAGCAGTACTTC	CASSGVLAGVGEQYF
TRBD2	TRBJ2-5	TRBV27	-	TGTGCCAGCAGCCCCTTTACGACTAGCGGACGAGAGACCCAGTACTTC	CASSPFTTSGRETQYF
-	TRBJ1-1	TRBV6-2/TRBV6-3	-	TGTGCCAGCAGCGAACGAGGGTTCAGGAACACTGAAGCTTTCTTT	CASSERGFRNTEAFF
TRBD1	TRBJ2-3	TRBV12-5	-	TGTGCTAGTGCCCTCAGGGGGCGCGGGGATACGCAGTATTTT	CASALRGRGDTQYF
TRBD2	TRBJ2-2	TRBV4-3	-	TGCGCCAGCAGCCAAGAGGGCAGCGGGAGTCTCGGCGGGGAGCTGTTTTTT	CASSQEGSGSLGGELFF
TRBD1	TRBJ2-4	TRBV28	once	TGTGCCAGCAGCGGGACAGGGGAGGACATTCAGTACTTC	CASSGTGEDIQYF
TRBD1	TRBJ2-1	TRBV12-3/TRBV12-4	-	TGTGCCAGCAGTTCGGGACAGGGCCATGAGCAGTTCTTC	CASSSGQGHEQFF
TRBD1	TRBJ1-1	TRBV5-1	-	TGCGCCAGCAGCTGGGGGGACAGTCGGAACACTGAAGCTTTCTTT	CASSWGDSRNTEAFF
TRBD1	TRBJ1-5	TRBV28	-	TGTGCCAGCAGTCCCCGTAAAGGGGGCACTTGGGGCAATCAGCCCCAGCATTTT	CASSPRKGGTWGNQPQHF
-	TRBJ2-3	TRBV7-8	-	TGTGCCAGCAGCTTAGTGGGGGGTGACCTGACAGATACGCAGTATTTT	CASSLVGGDLTDTQYF
-	TRBJ1-3	TRBV6-2/TRBV6-3	-	TGTGCCAGCAGTTACGACAGAGAGACTGGAAACACCATATATTTT	CASSYDRETGNTIYF
-	TRBJ1-2	TRBV7-2	-	TGTGCCAGCAGTCCACGGGCCTTCGGAGGCGGCTACACCTTC	CASSPRAFGGGYTF
-	TRBJ2-7	TRBV30	few	TGTGCCTGGGCCCACTCCCCGAGGATGGAGCAGTACTTC	CAWAHSPRMEQYF
TRBD1	TRBJ1-2	TRBV19	-	TGTGCCAGTAGTATAGGTCGGACAGGGGCCGGCTACACCTTC	CASSIGRTGAGYTF
TRBD1	TRBJ2-3	TRBV15	-	TGTGCCACCAGCAACCAGGGGGCACCCACAGATACGCAGTATTTT	CATSNQGAPTDTQYF
TRBD1	TRBJ2-3	TRBV27	medium-sized	TGTGCCAGCAGTGACAGGGGCGGCACAGATACGCAGTATTTT	CASSDRGGTDTQYF
-	TRBJ1-1	TRBV6-5	-	TGTGCCAGCAGCTTGGATATGAGGAGTGCTACATTCTTT	CASSLDMRSATFF
-	TRBJ1-2	TRBV19	-	TGTGCCAGTAGTACCCTAGAGGGCTTCTATGGCTACACCTTC	CASSTLEGFYGYTF
TRBD1	TRBJ2-2	TRBV3-1/TRBV3-2	-	TGTGCCAGCAGCCAAGCAGGGGGCTATACCGGGGAGCTGTTTTTT	CASSQAGGYTGELFF
TRBD2	TRBJ2-1	TRBV29-1	-	TGCAGCGTTGTCATGGGACTAGCCCGGCGTGAGCAGTTCTTC	CSVVMGLARREQFF
-	TRBJ1-1	TRBV19	-	TGTGCCAGTAGTATCCCATTTGGCCGGGGGGAGAACACTGAAGCTTTCTTT	CASSIPFGRGENTEAFF
-	TRBJ2-1	TRBV18	-	TGTGCCAGCTCACCAGAGCTTGGGCAGTTCTTC	CASSPELGQFF
-	TRBJ2-5	TRBV19	-	TGTGCCAGTAGCAAGACAGGGACTGGGGAGACCCAGTACTTC	CASSKTGTGETQYF
TRBD2	TRBJ2-2	TRBV4-2	-	TGTGCCAGCAGCCCCCGGACTAGCGAGAACACCGGGGAGCTGTTTTTT	CASSPRTSENTGELFF
TRBD1	TRBJ1-6	TRBV19	-	TGTGCCAGTAGTCAGGTACAGGGGGCGAATTCACCCCTCCACTTT	CASSQVQGANSPLHF
TRBD1	TRBJ2-5	TRBV30	many	TGTGCCTGGAGCGTAGCCATAACAGGGGCCCAAGAGACCCAGTACTTC	CAWSVAITGAQETQYF
TRBD2	TRBJ2-3	TRBV7-9	-	TGTGCCAGCAGCTTACAGGCGGGAGGCACAGATACGCAGTATTTT	CASSLQAGGTDTQYF
TRBD2	TRBJ2-1	TRBV12-5	-	TGTGCTAGTGGTTCTCCACGTGGGACTAGCGGGAATGAGCAGTTCTTC	CASGSPRGTSGNEQFF
TRBD2	TRBJ2-3	TRBV6-2/TRBV6-3	-	TGTGCCAGCAGCCACCCCCCGACTAGCCGAGCAGATACGCAGTATTTT	CASSHPPTSRADTQYF
TRBD1	TRBJ1-6	TRBV6-5	-	TGTGCCAGCAGTTCTCGGGACAGCCTGTATAATTCACCCCTCCACTTT	CASSSRDSLYNSPLHF
-	TRBJ2-3	TRBV14	-	TGTGCCAGCAGCCAAGACCCCGGACAGCGGGAATGGGTGACAGATACGCAGTATTTT	CASSQDPGQREWVTDTQYF
-	TRBJ1-5	TRBV7-8	-	TGTGCCAGCAGCTTTGAGCGGGGTAGCAATCAGCCCCAGCATTTT	CASSFERGSNQPQHF
-	TRBJ1-5	TRBV20-1	once	TGCAGTGCTAGTAAACAGGGCGGGCAGCCCCAGCATTTT	CSASKQGGQPQHF
-	TRBJ1-1	TRBV11-2	once	TGTGCCAGCAGCTTTAATTCGGGGAACACTGAAGCTTTCTTT	CASSFNSGNTEAFF
-	TRBJ2-1	TRBV24-1	-	TGTGCCACCGGCTCGGACTTCTCAGGGGACAATGAGCAGTTCTTC	CATGSDFSGDNEQFF